The next 18 T cell receptor beta chains were all read from a single sample in a study of vaccination and CD4 T cells after COVID-19. Sequencing of DNA taken from cultured CD4+ T cells relied on the Oncomine TCR Beta short-read assay. TCRdb itself ran the PCR reads through MiXCR, one entry per CDR3 protein. The table lists fewer than 15,000 distinct CDR3 sequences, roughly 44% of them singletons. Their specific antigens are unknown. Stated treatment: approximately 9-day PBMC culture with coronavirus spike peptide pools or control peptides (ViraFEST assay). Sequencing was performed on cultured CD4+ T cells from blood. Source of these receptors: a human donor with COVID-19.

This clonotype was counted once. The chain combines TRBV7-9 with TRBJ2-7; 10 nucleotides align to TRBD1. V was clipped by 6 bases and J by 6 bases; unmatched bases: 8. The CDR3 sequence is 14 residues long. Per germline, CDR1 SEHNR and CDR2 FQNEAQ (reference sequence). Here the CDR3 reads CASRGGDRGAEQYF. The CDR3 DNA is TGTGCCAGCAGGGGGGGGGACAGGGGAGCCGAGCAGTACTTC.

This chain connects TRBV27 to TRBJ1-6; no clear D. Trimming stripped 7 bases from V and 10 bases from J, with 14 bases between. The CDR3 contains 13 residues. CDR1 is MNHEY, CDR2 SMNVEV, per germline (reference sequence). Here the CDR3 reads CASTWAGNSPLHF. CDR3 bases: TGTGCCAGCACCTGGGCGGGGAACTCACCCCTCCACTTT.

This clonotype was picked up a small number of times. V usage is TRBV15 and J usage is TRBJ2-5; 7 bases line up with TRBD1. The length of the CDR3 is 16 residues. With V trimmed by 0 bases and J by 5 bases, 9 bases remained unmatched. Per the germline V gene, CDR1 is LNHNV and CDR2 is YYDKDF (reference sequence). CDR3 amino acids: CATSRDRRGSRETQYF. For the CDR3, the DNA is TGTGCCACCAGCAGAGATCGCAGGGGGTCCAGGGAGACCCAGTACTTC.

This clonotype has a handful of counts. The chain joins TRBV6-2 or TRBV6-3 to TRBJ1-5; 8 nucleotides line up with TRBD1. The CDR3 runs to 15 residues. V was clipped by 6 bases and J by 6 bases; unmatched bases: 10. Per germline, CDR1 MNHEY and CDR2 SVGEGT. CDR3 coding DNA: TGTGCCAGCAGCCGACGACAGGGGAAACGTCAGCCCCAGCATTTT. Translating it yields CASSRRQGKRQPQHF.

This sequence joins TRBV18 and TRBJ1-5; D is undetermined. CDR1 and CDR2 from the germline V gene are KGHSH and LQKENI. The CDR3 has 15 residues. V was shortened by 2 bases and J by 1 base, with 9 bases between the two germline ends. The CDR3 DNA reads as TGTGCCAGCTCACCAGCGGGGTCCAGCAATCAGCCCCAGCATTTT. Residues: CASSPAGSSNQPQHF.

This clonotype has a handful of counts. The J gene is TRBJ1-3, the V gene TRBV7-9; D is unclear. V shed 6 bases and J shed 8 bases, with 20 bases lying between them. Germline loops: CDR1 SEHNR, CDR2 FQNEAQ (reference sequence). The length of the CDR3 is 15 residues. CDR3 in amino acids: CASRAPRRIGDTIYF. CDR3 coding DNA: TGTGCCAGCAGGGCCCCTCGGAGGATCGGTGACACCATATATTTT.

The J gene is TRBJ2-6, the V gene TRBV28, with 7 bases aligning to TRBD2. The length of the CDR3 is 20 residues. CDR1 is MDHEN, CDR2 SYDVKM, per germline. V lost 2 bases and J lost 1; bases outside the gene matches: 14. The CDR3 DNA follows: TGTGCCAGCAGTTTAATAGGGTACGGGGGGAATAGGTCTGGGGCCAACGTCCTGACTTTC. Translating it yields CASSLIGYGGNRSGANVLTF.

This clonotype was observed a few times. The chain carries TRBV12-3 or TRBV12-4 and TRBJ1-1, with D perhaps TRBD1 (6 bases). The CDR3 has 12 amino acids. Trimming cost V 2 bases and J 5 bases, with 6 bases left between them. This CDR3 is CASSLRGTEAFF. CDR3 sequence (DNA): TGTGCCAGCAGTTTAAGGGGGACTGAAGCTTTCTTT.

V gene TRBV20-1 combines with J gene TRBJ1-2; D perhaps matches TRBD1 (5 bases). CDR3 size: 15 residues. CDR1 and CDR2 (germline): DFQATT, SNEGSKA (reference sequence). The V and J ends lost 6 bases and 7 bases respectively, with 24 bases between them. As DNA, the CDR3 is TGCAGTGCCCCCGGCGTAAGAGTGGGGGATGGTGGCTACACCTTC. This gives the protein CSAPGVRVGDGGYTF.

The V call is TRBV29-1, the J call TRBJ1-1; 9 nucleotides match TRBD1. V dropped 5 bases and J dropped 4; count of bases not matched to a gene: 5. This CDR3 has 13 residues. The germline V gene encodes CDR1 SQVTM and CDR2 ANQGSEA. In nucleotides, the CDR3 is TGCAGCGTTAGGACAGGGGTGGGCACTGAAGCTTTCTTT. The encoded protein is CSVRTGVGTEAFF.

This chain uses TRBV19 with TRBJ2-1, with TRBD1 matching over 10 bases. The CDR3 has 10 amino acids. CDR1 is LNHDA, CDR2 SQIVND, per germline (reference sequence). J gave up 15 bases and V 10 bases, and 6 bases lay outside the gene matches. The CDR3: CATRDRGWFF. As DNA, the CDR3 is TGTGCCACTAGGGACAGGGGATGGTTCTTC. The variable domain in full, with the rest retrieved from reference TRBV19 and TRBJ2-1, is DGGITQSPKYLFRKEGQNVTLSCEQNLNHDAMYWYRQDPGQGLRLIYYSQIVNDFQKGDIAEGYSVSREKKESFPLTVTSAQKNPTAFYLCATRDRGWFFGPGTRLTVL.

V is TRBV6-5 and J is TRBJ2-7, with D perhaps matching TRBD1 (5 bases). In germline, CDR1 is MNHEY, CDR2 SVGAGI. The CDR3 contains 12 residues. Trimming cost V 2 bases and J 3 bases, with 5 bases left between them. In DNA, the CDR3 is TGTGCCAGCAGTTACGACAGCTACGAGCAGTACTTC. Its translation is CASSYDSYEQYF.

The V and J genes are TRBV11-2 and TRBJ1-5, with D uncertain. Between the trimmed V and J ends, which lost 0 bases and 3 bases, there was a span of 3 bases. The CDR3 consists of 13 residues. Germline-derived CDR1 and CDR2 are SGHAT and FQNNGV. The CDR3 DNA reads as TGTGCCAGCAGCTTAGACGCCAATCAGCCCCAGCATTTT. Translated, it gives CASSLDANQPQHF.

This chain links TRBV5-8 with TRBJ2-5; D not resolved. V was cut by 4 bases and J by 5 bases, with 9 bases left in between. The CDR3 extends over 12 amino acids. CDR1 SGHTS and CDR2 YDEGEE come from the germline V gene. The CDR3 is CASSRNKETQYF. The DNA for the CDR3 is TGTGCCAGCAGCCGTAACAAGGAGACCCAGTACTTC.

By its share, this clonotype is large. The chain carries TRBV11-3 and TRBJ2-3; a possible D gene is TRBD1 (5 bases). Trimming cost V 0 bases and J 2 bases, with 21 bases left between them. CDR1 is SGHNT, CDR2 YENEEA, per germline. This CDR3 has 19 amino acids. The CDR3 is CASSLEVRGRTSHTDTQYF. The CDR3 coding sequence is TGTGCCAGCAGCTTAGAAGTTAGGGGCCGCACTTCGCACACAGATACGCAGTATTTT.

V and J are TRBV24-1 and TRBJ2-3, with 9 bases that match TRBD1. Germline CDR1 and CDR2: KGHDR and SFDVKD. The V segment lost 7 bases and the J segment 5 bases; nucleotides outside the gene matches: 9. This CDR3 has 15 amino acids. The chain's CDR3 is CATSRGQGGEDTQYF. The CDR3 coding sequence is TGTGCCACCAGCAGGGGACAGGGTGGAGAAGATACGCAGTATTTT.

This clonotype was seen a few times. The rearrangement joins TRBV7-2 to TRBJ2-5; D is undetermined. Trimming removed 4 bases at V and 5 bases at J, with 8 bases between. Germline V gene sequence: CDR1 SGHTA, CDR2 FQGNSA. CDR3 length equals 12 residues. The CDR3 region is CASSSERETQYF. CDR3 DNA sequence: TGTGCCAGCAGCTCGGAAAGGGAGACCCAGTACTTC.

This sequence joins TRBV12-3 or TRBV12-4 and TRBJ2-3; 10 positions match TRBD2. The CDR3 covers 15 residues. Trimming removed 7 bases from V and 6 bases from J; junction bases left unmatched: 10. The CDR3 DNA reads as TGTGCCAGCACCGGAGCGGGGGGGCGAGGTGATACGCAGTATTTT. This codes for CASTGAGGRGDTQYF.